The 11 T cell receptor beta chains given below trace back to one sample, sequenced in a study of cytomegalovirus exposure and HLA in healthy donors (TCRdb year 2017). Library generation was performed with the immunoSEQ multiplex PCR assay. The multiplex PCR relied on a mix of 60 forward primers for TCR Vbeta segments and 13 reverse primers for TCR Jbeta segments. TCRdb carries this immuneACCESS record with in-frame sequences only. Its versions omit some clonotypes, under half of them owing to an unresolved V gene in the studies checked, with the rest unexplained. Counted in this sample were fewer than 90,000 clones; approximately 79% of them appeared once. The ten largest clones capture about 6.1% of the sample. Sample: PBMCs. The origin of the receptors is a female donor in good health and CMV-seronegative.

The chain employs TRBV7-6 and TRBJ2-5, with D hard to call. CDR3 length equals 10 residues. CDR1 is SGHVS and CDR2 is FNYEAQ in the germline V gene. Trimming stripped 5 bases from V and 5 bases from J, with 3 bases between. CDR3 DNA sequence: TGTGCCAGCAGCCGGGAGACCCAGTACTTC. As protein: CASSRETQYF.

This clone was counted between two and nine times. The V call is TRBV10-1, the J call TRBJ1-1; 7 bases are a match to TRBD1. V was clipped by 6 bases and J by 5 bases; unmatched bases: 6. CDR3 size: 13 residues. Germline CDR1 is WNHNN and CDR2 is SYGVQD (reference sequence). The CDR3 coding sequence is TGCGCCAGCAGCCCGACAGGGCTGACTGAAGCTTTCTTT. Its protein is CASSPTGLTEAFF.

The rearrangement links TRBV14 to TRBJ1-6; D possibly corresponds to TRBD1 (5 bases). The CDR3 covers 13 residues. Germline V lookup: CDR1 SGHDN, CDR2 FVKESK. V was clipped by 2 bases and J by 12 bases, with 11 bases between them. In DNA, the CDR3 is TGTGCCAGCAGCCAAAATAGCAGGGAACCCCTCCACTTT. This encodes CASSQNSREPLHF. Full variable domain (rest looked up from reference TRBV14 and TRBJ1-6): EAGVTQFPSHSVIEKGQTVTLRCDPISGHDNLYWYRRVMGKEIKFLLHFVKESKQDESGMPNNRFLAERTGGTYSTLKVQPAELEDSGVYFCASSQNSREPLHFGNGTRLTVT.

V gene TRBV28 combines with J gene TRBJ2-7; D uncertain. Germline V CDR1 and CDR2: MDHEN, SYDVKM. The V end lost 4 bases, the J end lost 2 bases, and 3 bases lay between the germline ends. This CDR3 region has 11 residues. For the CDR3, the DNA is TGTGCCAGCAGTTCCGCCTACGAGCAGTACTTC. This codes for CASSSAYEQYF.

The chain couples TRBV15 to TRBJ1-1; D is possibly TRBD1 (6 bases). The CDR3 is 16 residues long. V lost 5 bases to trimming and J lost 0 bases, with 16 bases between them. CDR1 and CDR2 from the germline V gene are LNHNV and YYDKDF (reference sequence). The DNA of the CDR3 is TGTGCCACCAGCCCCAGGGGCCTCCAACTGAACACTGAAGCTTTCTTT. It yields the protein CATSPRGLQLNTEAFF.

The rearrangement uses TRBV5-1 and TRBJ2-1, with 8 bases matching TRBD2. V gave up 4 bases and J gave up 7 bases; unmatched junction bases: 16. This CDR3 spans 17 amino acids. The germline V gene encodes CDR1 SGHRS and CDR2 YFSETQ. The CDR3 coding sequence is TGCGCCAGCAGCCCCGCGGGGCGGACTAGCAGGACTAATGAGCAGTTCTTC. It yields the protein CASSPAGRTSRTNEQFF.

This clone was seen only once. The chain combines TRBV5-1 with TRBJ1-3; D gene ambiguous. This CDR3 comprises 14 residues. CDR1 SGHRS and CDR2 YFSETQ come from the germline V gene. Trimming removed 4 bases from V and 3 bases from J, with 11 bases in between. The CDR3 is CASSRGSDGNTIYF. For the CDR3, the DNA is TGCGCCAGCAGCCGAGGTTCGGATGGAAACACCATATATTTT. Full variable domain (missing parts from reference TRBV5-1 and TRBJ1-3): KAGVTQTPRYLIKTRGQQVTLSCSPISGHRSVSWYQQTPGQGLQFLFEYFSETQRNKGNFPGRFSGRQFSNSRSEMNVSTLELGDSALYLCASSRGSDGNTIYFGEGSWLTVV.

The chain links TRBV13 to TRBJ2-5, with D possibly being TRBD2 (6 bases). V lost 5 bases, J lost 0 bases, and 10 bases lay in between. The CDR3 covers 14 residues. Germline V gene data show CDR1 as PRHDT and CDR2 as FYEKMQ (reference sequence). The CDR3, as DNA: TGTGCCAGCAGCCTGGGAGGAAACCAAGAGACCCAGTACTTC. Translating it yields CASSLGGNQETQYF.

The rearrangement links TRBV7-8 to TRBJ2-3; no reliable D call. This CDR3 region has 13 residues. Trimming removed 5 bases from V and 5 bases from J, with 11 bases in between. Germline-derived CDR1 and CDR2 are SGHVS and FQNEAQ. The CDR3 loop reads CASSVGQLDTQYF. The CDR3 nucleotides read TGTGCCAGCAGCGTCGGTCAATTAGATACGCAGTATTTT.

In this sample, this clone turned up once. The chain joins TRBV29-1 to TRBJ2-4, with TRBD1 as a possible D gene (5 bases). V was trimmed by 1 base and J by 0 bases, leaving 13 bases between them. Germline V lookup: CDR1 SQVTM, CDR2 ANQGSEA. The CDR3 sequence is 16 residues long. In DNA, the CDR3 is TGCAGCGTTGAAGGGGGCCCCGCATTAGCCAAAAACATTCAGTACTTC. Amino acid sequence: CSVEGGPALAKNIQYF.

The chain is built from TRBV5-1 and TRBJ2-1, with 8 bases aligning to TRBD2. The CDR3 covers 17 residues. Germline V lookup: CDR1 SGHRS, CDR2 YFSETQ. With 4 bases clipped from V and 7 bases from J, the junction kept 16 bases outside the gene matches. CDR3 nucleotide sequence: TGCGCCAGCAGCGTAGGACAAGGACTAGCCGGCGGGAATGAGCAGTTCTTC. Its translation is CASSVGQGLAGGNEQFF.